The rows below give T cell receptor beta chains drawn from one sample of a study of blood T cell repertoires in COVID-19. Using immunoSEQ multiplex PCR, the repertoire was profiled, and TCRdb retains in-frame clones only, with some absent. The repertoire consists of some 200,000 clones, with 70% to 85% occurring once and the leading ten covering roughly 7.8%. Sequencing was carried out using peripheral blood. The receptors originated from a woman of 80 years or more with COVID-19, enrolled during active disease. Each CDR3 is given with its conserved first and last residue. D genes are given only for firm matches. Some rows have no size entry. The others give once, few or many, or a class for an expanded clone.

D	V	size	J	CDR3	DNA
.	TRBV4-1	.	TRBJ2-5	CASSRLPTGVAEETQYF	TGCGCCAGCAGCCGCCTCCCAACTGGTGTAGCCGAAGAGACCCAGTACTTC
.	TRBV28	.	TRBJ1-5	CASRQGSNQPQHF	TGTGCCAGCAGGCAGGGTTCCAATCAGCCCCAGCATTTT
.	TRBV5-5	.	TRBJ1-2	CASSFLQGQAGGYTF	TGTGCCAGCAGCTTCCTTCAGGGGCAGGCTGGTGGCTACACCTTC
TRBD2	TRBV2	.	TRBJ2-7	CASSFEGLAMVAEQYF	TGTGCCAGCAGTTTCGAGGGACTAGCGATGGTGGCCGAGCAGTACTTC
TRBD1	TRBV18	.	TRBJ1-5	CASSGETGGIHQPQHF	TGTGCCAGCTCAGGAGAGACAGGGGGTATTCATCAGCCCCAGCATTTT
TRBD2	TRBV3-1/TRBV3-2	.	TRBJ2-1	CASSQVGAGTRNEQFF	TGTGCCAGCAGCCAAGTCGGCGCCGGGACTAGGAATGAGCAGTTCTTC
.	TRBV28	.	TRBJ1-1	CASRQPGGEAFF	TGTGCCAGCAGACAACCGGGAGGTGAAGCTTTCTTT
TRBD1	TRBV5-1	.	TRBJ1-1	CASSLGGAGGNTEAFF	TGCGCCAGCAGCTTGGGTGGTGCAGGGGGGAACACTGAAGCTTTCTTT
TRBD1	TRBV11-1	.	TRBJ2-2	CASSLRTGTGELFF	TGTGCCAGCAGCTTAAGGACAGGTACCGGGGAGCTGTTTTTT
.	TRBV6-2/TRBV6-3	once	TRBJ1-2	CASSPSGGSGQSFYGYTF	TGTGCCAGCAGCCCAAGCGGGGGGTCTGGACAGAGCTTCTATGGCTACACCTTC
.	TRBV6-4	.	TRBJ1-1	CASSSLVGSTEAFF	TGTGCCAGCAGCTCCCTGGTCGGTAGCACTGAAGCTTTCTTT
.	TRBV4-1	.	TRBJ1-2	CASTPTAPMDGYTF	TGCGCCAGCACTCCGACAGCCCCTATGGATGGCTACACCTTC
.	TRBV18	once	TRBJ1-4	CASSSGVYEKLFF	TGTGCCAGCTCATCCGGGGTTTATGAAAAACTGTTTTTT
.	TRBV19	once	TRBJ2-5	CASSIDRRRTRGETQYF	TGTGCCAGTAGTATAGATCGTCGCAGGACCCGAGGGGAGACCCAGTACTTC
TRBD2	TRBV18	.	TRBJ2-3	CASSPRTSGGTDTQYF	TGTGCCAGCTCACCACGGACTAGCGGGGGAACAGATACGCAGTATTTT
TRBD1	TRBV4-1	few	TRBJ1-2	CASSQATTGDWGYTF	TGCGCCAGCAGCCAAGCAACAACAGGGGATTGGGGCTACACCTTC
TRBD1	TRBV6-5	.	TRBJ1-2	CATQGAPPNYGYTF	TGTGCCACCCAGGGGGCGCCCCCTAACTATGGCTACACCTTC
TRBD1	TRBV4-1	.	TRBJ2-5	CASSQASLTGGRETQYF	TGCGCCAGCAGCCAAGCCTCCCTGACAGGGGGGAGAGAGACCCAGTACTTC
.	TRBV4-1	.	TRBJ1-5	CASSQDPVYQPQHF	TGCGCCAGCAGCCAAGATCCGGTATATCAGCCCCAGCATTTT
.	TRBV29-1	.	TRBJ2-3	CSVELPRGSTDTQYF	TGCAGCGTTGAGCTCCCTAGGGGGTCCACAGATACGCAGTATTTT
TRBD1	TRBV3-1/TRBV3-2	.	TRBJ1-4	CASSQATTGNEKLFF	TGTGCCAGCAGCCAGGCAACGACAGGGAATGAAAAACTGTTTTTT
TRBD2	TRBV12-3/TRBV12-4	.	TRBJ2-7	CASSLAGGREYF	TGTGCCAGCAGTTTAGCAGGCGGGAGGGAGTACTTC
.	TRBV6-5	.	TRBJ1-2	CASSLPGRGAYGYTF	TGTGCCAGCAGCTTACCGGGGAGGGGGGCCTATGGCTACACCTTC
TRBD2	TRBV4-1	.	TRBJ2-3	CASSQFMRGFGRTDTQYF	TGCGCCAGCAGCCAATTCATGCGGGGGTTCGGGAGGACAGATACGCAGTATTTT
TRBD2	TRBV4-2	.	TRBJ2-1	CASSPTTSGVDEQFF	TGTGCCAGCAGCCCTACGACTAGCGGGGTCGATGAGCAGTTCTTC
.	TRBV6-4	.	TRBJ1-5	CAIRRGGPQHF	TGTGCCATCCGCCGGGGGGGACCCCAGCATTTT
TRBD1	TRBV6-5	.	TRBJ1-5	CASKGQGNQPQHF	TGTGCCAGCAAGGGACAGGGAAATCAGCCCCAGCATTTT